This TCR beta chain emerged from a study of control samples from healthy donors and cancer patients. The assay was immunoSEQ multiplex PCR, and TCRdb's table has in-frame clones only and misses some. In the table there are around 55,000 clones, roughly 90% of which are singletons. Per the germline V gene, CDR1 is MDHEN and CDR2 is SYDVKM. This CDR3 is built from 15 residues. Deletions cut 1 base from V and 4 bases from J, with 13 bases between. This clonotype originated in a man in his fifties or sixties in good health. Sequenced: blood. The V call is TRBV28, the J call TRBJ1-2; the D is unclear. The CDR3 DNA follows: TGTGCCAGCAGTTTATTACAGTTTGGATCCTATGGCTACACCTTC. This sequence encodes CASSLLQFGSYGYTF.